The 17 T cell receptor beta chains listed next were all sequenced from one sample in a study of glioma-infiltrating T cells after dendritic cell vaccination. Time point indicated: after dendritic cell vaccination, including at tumor progression/relapse. Profiling relied on immunoSEQ multiplex PCR, and the TCRdb table lists in-frame clones only, not all of them. Of about 100,000 clones in the sample, around 80% were seen once. Sequences were derived from blood, sampled after dendritic cell vaccination. All receptors come from a human donor with glioblastoma.

The rearrangement joins TRBV10-3 to TRBJ2-2; 9 bases map to TRBD2. The V and J ends lost 4 bases and 0 bases, in that order; junction bases with no gene match: 3. The CDR3 covers 16 residues. Germline CDR1 reads ENHRY; CDR2 reads SYGVKD. CDR3 DNA sequence: TGTGCCATCAGTGCGGGCGGGGGGGCGAACACCGGGGAGCTGTTTTTT. This translates into CAISAGGGANTGELFF.

The chain joins TRBV5-6 to TRBJ2-1, with TRBD2 matching over 10 bases. Germline V gives CDR1 SGHDT, CDR2 YYEEEE. The length of the CDR3 is 17 residues. V gave up 2 bases and J gave up 3 bases; unmatched junction bases: 8. CDR3: CASSFGLTSGVYNEQFF. In DNA, the CDR3 is TGTGCCAGCAGCTTCGGGCTTACTAGCGGGGTCTACAATGAGCAGTTCTTC.

V usage is TRBV27 and J usage is TRBJ2-5, with 9 bases identical to TRBD2. Germline CDR1 MNHEY, CDR2 SMNVEV (reference sequence). With 6 bases clipped from V and 4 bases from J, the junction kept 3 bases outside the gene matches. The CDR3 runs to 13 residues. The CDR3 DNA follows: TGTGCCAGCAGCCTTAGCGGGGGAGAGACCCAGTACTTC. Its translation: CASSLSGGETQYF.

This chain uses TRBV18 with TRBJ1-1; D is unresolved. V was cut by 5 bases and J by 7 bases, with 11 bases left in between. Germline CDR1 KGHSH, CDR2 LQKENI. CDR3 length: 12 residues. CDR3 in amino acids: CASSMAGFEAFF. The CDR3 DNA is TGTGCCAGCTCAATGGCGGGATTTGAAGCTTTCTTT.

The chain has TRBV5-1 and TRBJ2-7; D perhaps matches TRBD2 (5 bases). This CDR3 region has 14 residues. The V end was cut by 1 base, the J end by 3 bases, with 11 bases between. Germline lookup yields CDR1 SGHRS and CDR2 YFSETQ. CDR3 loop: CASSLRGSDYEQYF. For the CDR3, the DNA is TGCGCCAGCAGCTTGAGAGGGTCGGACTACGAGCAGTACTTC.

This clone was counted once. This CDR3 reads CAWSPQQGRSVDEQFF. CDR3 bases: TGTGCCTGGAGCCCCCAACAGGGGAGGAGCGTGGATGAGCAGTTCTTC. This chain uses TRBV30 with TRBJ2-1; a possible D gene is TRBD1 (7 bases). V lost 3 bases and J 8 bases, leaving 23 bases between the germline ends. Looked up from germline, CDR1 is GTSNPN and CDR2 is SVGIG (reference sequence). The CDR3 runs 16 residues.

The chain combines TRBV9 with TRBJ1-3; D may be TRBD1 (6 bases). CDR1 is SGDLS, CDR2 YYNGEE, per germline. The CDR3 covers 16 residues. Trimming took off 4 bases at V and 0 bases at J, with 14 bases between the two ends. For the CDR3, the DNA is TGTGCCAGCAGCCCATGGACAGCAATCTCTGGAAACACCATATATTTT. It specifies CASSPWTAISGNTIYF.

This sequence joins TRBV21-1 and TRBJ2-2; the table assigns TRBD1, which was not confirmed against the DNA. TRBV21-1 is listed as a pseudogene. The CDR3 consists of 14 residues. This CDR3 is CASSKDDRAGELFF. As DNA, the CDR3 is TGTGCCAGCAGCAAAGACGACAGGGCCGGGGAGCTGTTTTTT.

The gene calls are TRBV27 and TRBJ1-5; D unclear. This CDR3 is built from 17 residues. CDR1 and CDR2 from the germline V gene are MNHEY and SMNVEV (reference sequence). V lost 2 bases and J lost 0, with 14 bases in between. For the CDR3, the DNA is TGTGCCAGCAGTTTAACATCAGGTCAATATAGCAATCAGCCCCAGCATTTT. Its protein product is CASSLTSGQYSNQPQHF.

The chain uses TRBV29-1 and TRBJ1-3; 11 bases are a match to TRBD1. Germline V gene lookup returns CDR1 SQVTM and CDR2 ANQGSEA. V shed 1 base and J 5 bases; nucleotides not matched to a gene: 1. CDR3 length: 14 residues. The CDR3 region has the DNA TGCAGCGTTGAAGGGACAGGGGGCAGAAACACCATATATTTT. Amino acid sequence: CSVEGTGGRNTIYF.

The rearrangement uses TRBV12-5 and TRBJ1-3; D not certain. V lost 6 bases to trimming and J lost 0 bases, with 9 bases between them. Germline V gene sequence: CDR1 LGHNT, CDR2 FRNRAP. The CDR3 consists of 14 residues. The CDR3 nucleotides read TGTGCTAGTGGAGCCCCGAGCTCTGGAAACACCATATATTTT. The encoded protein is CASGAPSSGNTIYF.

In its sample, this clone was seen once. The genes are TRBV10-3 and TRBJ2-3; the match to TRBD2 covers 9 bases. The CDR3 is 14 residues long. Per germline, CDR1 ENHRY and CDR2 SYGVKD. V gave up 4 bases and J gave up 4 bases; unmatched junction bases: 3. Written as DNA, the CDR3 is TGTGCCATCAGTGGGCGGGGGGGGCCAGATACGCAGTATTTT. Translating it yields CAISGRGGPDTQYF.

The chain uses TRBV19 and TRBJ1-1; TRBD1 matches 11 bases. This CDR3 contains 14 residues. J gave up 6 bases and V 4 bases, and 4 bases lay outside the gene matches. CDR1 and CDR2 from the germline V gene are LNHDA and SQIVND (reference sequence). The CDR3 loop reads CASSRGQGVAEAFF. CDR3 in DNA: TGTGCCAGTAGTAGGGGACAGGGGGTGGCTGAAGCTTTCTTT.

The J gene is TRBJ2-7, the V gene TRBV18, with unresolved D. Looked up from germline, CDR1 is KGHSH and CDR2 is LQKENI. V was clipped by 2 bases and J by 3 bases, with 5 bases between them. The length of the CDR3 is 12 residues. The CDR3 DNA is TGTGCCAGCTCACCAGCGCTCTACGAGCAGTACTTC. Its protein product is CASSPALYEQYF.

As regards this clone: Other DNA sequences in the sample encode the same CDR3. This chain joins TRBV5-1 and TRBJ1-1, with D uncertain. Deletions cut 6 bases from V and 8 bases from J, with 17 bases between. CDR1 and CDR2 from the germline V gene are SGHRS and YFSETQ. The CDR3 is 13 residues long. Written as DNA, the CDR3 is TGCGCCAGCAACCCCCCGGGAGGCCACGAAGCTTTCTTT. Amino acid sequence: CASNPPGGHEAFF.

The chain is built from TRBV11-2 and TRBJ1-2; no definite D call. The germline V gene has CDR1 SGHAT and CDR2 FQNNGV. This CDR3 spans 13 amino acids. Trimming left V 0 bases short and J 5 bases short, with 7 bases between. The CDR3 DNA reads as TGTGCCAGCAGCTTAGATCCGGGTTATGGCTACACCTTC. Translation gives CASSLDPGYGYTF.

The chain is built from TRBV5-1 and TRBJ2-3; 8 nucleotides agree with TRBD1. Germline CDR1 and CDR2: SGHRS and YFSETQ. This CDR3 has 15 amino acids. The ends lost 3 bases at V and 4 bases at J; junction bases unmatched: 7. In nucleotides, the CDR3 is TGCGCCAGCAGCTCCGGACAGGGTGAAGCAGATACGCAGTATTTT. Protein sequence: CASSSGQGEADTQYF. The whole variable domain, remainder taken from reference TRBV5-1 and TRBJ2-3, is KAGVTQTPRYLIKTRGQQVTLSCSPISGHRSVSWYQQTPGQGLQFLFEYFSETQRNKGNFPGRFSGRQFSNSRSEMNVSTLELGDSALYLCASSSGQGEADTQYFGPGTRLTVL.